This entry concerns a single TCR beta chain. This record belongs to a study of T cells in Graves' hyperthyroidism and ophthalmopathy. The sample of blood was obtained at first hyperthyroidism diagnosis (before any ophthalmopathy symptoms). Amplification of TCR beta CDR3 regions was performed using RNA transcripts as template. Initially, a first-round RT-PCR of the TCR CDR3 employed the HTBI primer set. One entry per CDR3 protein results from TCRdb running MiXCR on the multiplex PCR reads. The repertoire holds around 380,000 distinct CDR3 sequences, with approximately 13% as singletons. In germline, CDR1 is MNHNS, CDR2 SASEGT. The CDR3 sequence is 12 residues long. Trimming took 6 bases from V and 6 from J, leaving 8 bases between them.

This receptor was identified in a man aged 25 to 40 with Graves' hyperthyroidism that later progressed to Graves' ophthalmopathy. The chain recombines TRBV6-1 with TRBJ2-2; the D is unclear. The sequenced material came from blood. CDR3 DNA sequence: TGTGCCAGCAGCACATCCCCCGGGGAGCTGTTTTTT. It translates to CASSTSPGELFF.